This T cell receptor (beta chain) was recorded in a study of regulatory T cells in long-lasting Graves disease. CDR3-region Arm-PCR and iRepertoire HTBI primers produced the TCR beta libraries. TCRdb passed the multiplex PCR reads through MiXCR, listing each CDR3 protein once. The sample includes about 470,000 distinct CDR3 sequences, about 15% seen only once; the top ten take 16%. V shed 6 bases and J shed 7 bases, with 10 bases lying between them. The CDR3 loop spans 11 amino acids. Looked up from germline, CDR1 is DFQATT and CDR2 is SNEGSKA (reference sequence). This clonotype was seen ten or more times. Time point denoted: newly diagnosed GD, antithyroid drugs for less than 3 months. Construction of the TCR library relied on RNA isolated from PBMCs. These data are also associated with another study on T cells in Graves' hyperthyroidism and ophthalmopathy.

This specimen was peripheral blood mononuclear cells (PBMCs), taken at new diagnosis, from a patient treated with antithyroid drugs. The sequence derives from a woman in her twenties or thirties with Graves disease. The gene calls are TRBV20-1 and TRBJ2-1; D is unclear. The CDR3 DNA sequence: TGCAGTGCCCTTAGTATGAATGAGCAGTTCTTC. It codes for CSALSMNEQFF.